A selection of T cell receptor beta chains follows, all from one sample in a study of Graves' ophthalmopathy and Graves' hyperthyroidism. MiXCR, run by TCRdb on the multiplex PCR reads, gives a single entry per CDR3 protein. Here the sample spans around 1.1 million distinct CDR3 sequences, about two fifths being singletons. Sequenced: peripheral blood or thyroid tissue (not recorded which). The receptors stem from an adult man with Graves' hyperthyroidism. The conserved cysteine and the conserved F or W are not part of the CDR3 here.

len: 13
v_gene: TRBV10-2
j_gene: TRBJ2-6
CDR3aa: ASRWTSGGANVLT

len: 12
v_gene: TRBV4-3
j_gene: TRBJ1-4
CDR3aa: ASSQDNGREKLF

len: 11
v_gene: TRBV29-1
j_gene: TRBJ2-7
CDR3aa: SVEQGDREGQY

len: 12
v_gene: TRBV5-1
j_gene: TRBJ2-7
CDR3aa: ASSPLPGAHEQY

len: 14
v_gene: TRBV6-6
j_gene: TRBJ2-7
CDR3aa: ASSYMRQGATYEQY

len: 14
v_gene: TRBV10-2
j_gene: TRBJ1-2
CDR3aa: ARSEGTGDSGYGYT

len: 12
v_gene: TRBV2
j_gene: TRBJ2-5
CDR3aa: ASTTSGREETQY

len: 11
v_gene: TRBV30
j_gene: TRBJ1-5
CDR3aa: AWSLRGNQPQH

len: 10
v_gene: TRBV29-1
j_gene: TRBJ1-2
CDR3aa: SGQGRRTGYT

len: 14
v_gene: TRBV12-3/TRBV12-4
j_gene: TRBJ1-1
CDR3aa: ASSLALGASDTEAF

len: 12
v_gene: TRBV4-1
j_gene: TRBJ1-5
CDR3aa: ASSQDPGAQPQH

len: 13
v_gene: TRBV29-1
j_gene: TRBJ1-1
CDR3aa: SVAPTRGGGTEAF

len: 11
v_gene: TRBV7-9
j_gene: TRBJ2-5
CDR3aa: ASSLGGMETQY